A selection of T cell receptor beta chains follows, all from one sample in a study. TCRdb reprocessed the RT-PCR reads via MiXCR and lists one record per CDR3 protein. The sample has about 680,000 distinct CDR3 sequences, 14% seen once. Source material: memory CD4+ T cells from blood. The receptor set was obtained from a female donor in good health, serving as a healthy control. CDR3s include the opening cysteine and the closing phenylalanine or tryptophan. Size is omitted from some rows. Given values are once, few, many or a class for expanded clones.

TRBJ2-5,many,TRBV5-5,CASSKLDGAPGTQYF
TRBJ1-4,NA,TRBV27,CASTPFGTGVEKLFF
TRBJ2-1,few,TRBV12-3/TRBV12-4,CASSTQVVDQDKQFF
TRBJ2-5,few,TRBV7-9,CASSLGSHPQETQYF
TRBJ2-7,many,TRBV18,CASSPQGHEQYF
TRBJ2-7,many,TRBV20-1,CSARDLAMSYEQYF
TRBJ2-7,NA,TRBV3-1,CASSQAGSNEQYF
TRBJ1-4,NA,TRBV12-3/TRBV12-4,CASSPASSTLFF
TRBJ1-1,once,TRBV7-2,CASSSLGTEAFF
TRBJ2-2,NA,TRBV11-2,CASSVDRAGELFF
TRBJ2-3,few,TRBV6-5,CASSYRGTVAGTTDTQYF
TRBJ2-5,NA,TRBV18,CASSPGTDEEETQYF
TRBJ2-7,NA,TRBV9,CASGVAPETYEQYF
TRBJ2-1,few,TRBV11-2,CASSLEFSGVSNNEQFF
TRBJ2-7,many,TRBV7-2,CASSPGQSSPYEQYF
TRBJ2-3,NA,TRBV7-2,CASSFFLAGTSTDTQYF
TRBJ2-6,many,TRBV5-1,CASSSGGSGANVLTF
TRBJ2-1,NA,TRBV10-2,CASSVSSFNEQFF
TRBJ2-1,few,TRBV30,CAWLRLGENNEQFF
TRBJ1-5,NA,TRBV15,CATSTRGTGVRPQHF
TRBJ1-2,few,TRBV27,CASSSPVQGYTF
TRBJ2-2,few,TRBV6-1,CASVSGLAFNTGELFF
TRBJ2-6,few,TRBV4-2,CASRFLHEGLTGANVLTF
TRBJ1-2,few,TRBV7-2,CASSLAGWNSHGYTF
TRBJ1-1,many,TRBV27,CASSRQGGTEAFF
TRBJ2-1,NA,TRBV20-1,CSVEGSSYNEQFF